These T cell receptor beta chains were read from a single sample in a study of T cell changes during pregnancy in multiple sclerosis. The repertoire was sequenced with immunoSEQ multiplex PCR; TCRdb's copy has only in-frame clones and lacks some. Of about 120,000 clones listed, 85% to 95% are singletons. The sequenced sample was peripheral blood, obtained before pregnancy. The receptors derive from a female donor with multiple sclerosis, enrolled in a pregnancy study. Each CDR3 is given with its conserved first and last residue. Fields, in order: J gene, D gene, clone size, V gene, CDR3 protein, CDR3 DNA. The D gene is left open where the match is weak. Expanded clones get a size class; other rows say once, few or many, or leave the size out.

TRBJ1-5 TRBD1 once TRBV2 CASSGTGGRQPQHF TGTGCCAGCAGTGGGACAGGGGGGAGACAGCCCCAGCATTTT
TRBJ2-5 . . TRBV7-2 CASSRDSRETQYF TGTGCCAGCAGCCGGGACTCCCGAGAGACCCAGTACTTC
TRBJ2-1 . once TRBV7-2 CASSFWGGAQDEQFF TGTGCCAGCAGCTTCTGGGGCGGGGCTCAAGATGAGCAGTTCTTC
TRBJ1-1 TRBD1 . TRBV5-1 CASSVGQQYTEAFF TGCGCCAGCAGCGTGGGACAGCAGTACACTGAAGCTTTCTTT
TRBJ2-2 . once TRBV9 CASKTGANTGELFF TGTGCCAGCAAGACTGGCGCGAACACCGGGGAGCTGTTTTTT
TRBJ2-3 . . TRBV11-3 CASSLTASTDTQYF TGTGCCAGCAGCTTAACAGCCAGCACAGATACGCAGTATTTT
TRBJ1-4 . once TRBV28 CASRQGNEKLFF TGTGCCAGCAGACAGGGTAATGAAAAACTGTTTTTT
TRBJ2-3 . . TRBV7-9 CASVVGEADTQYF TGTGCCAGCGTTGTGGGAGAAGCAGATACGCAGTATTTT
TRBJ2-2 TRBD2 . TRBV6-5 CASSGLAGGPGELFF TGTGCCAGCAGTGGACTAGCGGGGGGGCCCGGGGAGCTGTTTTTT
TRBJ2-3 TRBD1 . TRBV5-4 CASSHGSGTGEADTQYF TGTGCCAGCAGCCACGGCTCCGGGACAGGGGAGGCAGATACGCAGTATTTT
TRBJ2-1 . once TRBV7-2 CASSPAAPLHNEQFF TGTGCCAGCAGCCCAGCGGCTCCACTACACAATGAGCAGTTCTTC
TRBJ2-2 . . TRBV6-1 CASSFQRSGELFF TGTGCCAGCAGTTTCCAACGGTCCGGGGAGCTGTTTTTT
TRBJ1-4 . . TRBV5-1 CASSAQGNEKLFF TGCGCCAGCAGCGCCCAGGGTAATGAAAAACTGTTTTTT
TRBJ2-3 . . TRBV5-1 CASSFRQIITDTQYF TGCGCCAGCAGCTTTCGACAGATTATCACAGATACGCAGTATTTT
TRBJ2-6 . . TRBV9 CASTLGVSGANVLTF TGTGCCAGCACCTTAGGGGTCTCTGGGGCCAACGTCCTGACTTTC
TRBJ2-7 . . TRBV5-6 CASSGPEKQYF TGTGCCAGCAGCGGGCCCGAGAAGCAGTACTTC
TRBJ2-3 . . TRBV5-1 CASSYPASADTQYF TGCGCCAGCAGCTATCCGGCTAGCGCAGATACGCAGTATTTT
TRBJ1-2 TRBD1 . TRBV30 CASLTGTGGDYGYTF TGTGCCTCGTTAACCGGGACAGGGGGCGACTATGGCTACACCTTC
TRBJ2-7 TRBD2 . TRBV5-4 CASSLTLTSDEQYF TGTGCCAGCAGCTTGACATTGACTAGCGACGAGCAGTACTTC
TRBJ2-1 TRBD2 . TRBV11-2 CASSTHPGTSPNEQFF TGTGCCAGCAGCACCCATCCGGGGACTAGTCCCAATGAGCAGTTCTTC
TRBJ2-1 . . TRBV11-2 CASSLSFGRGYNEQFF TGTGCCAGCAGCTTAAGCTTCGGGCGAGGGTACAATGAGCAGTTCTTC
TRBJ2-2 . . TRBV29-1 CSVGEGGGTGELFF TGCAGCGTTGGTGAGGGGGGAGGGACCGGGGAGCTGTTTTTT
TRBJ2-5 . . TRBV5-1 CASSPGTQETQYF TGCGCCAGCAGCCCGGGAACCCAAGAGACCCAGTACTTC
TRBJ1-3 . . TRBV6-1 CASSESDNNNAIYF TGTGCCAGCAGTGAAAGTGACAACAATAATGCCATATATTTT
TRBJ2-5 . . TRBV19 CASSAAETQYF TGTGCCAGTAGTGCAGCGGAGACCCAGTACTTC
TRBJ2-4 TRBD2 . TRBV4-2 CASSHGLAGGDIQYF TGTGCCAGCAGCCACGGACTAGCGGGCGGGGACATTCAGTACTTC
TRBJ2-5 . . TRBV6-5 CASSTHRDSQETQYF TGTGCCAGCAGCACCCACCGGGACTCCCAAGAGACCCAGTACTTC
TRBJ2-5 TRBD2 . TRBV2 CASNGGGSRETQYF TGTGCCAGCAATGGGGGGGGGTCTCGGGAGACCCAGTACTTC
TRBJ1-1 TRBD1 . TRBV6-1 CASRADRANTEAFF TGTGCCAGCAGAGCCGACAGGGCGAACACTGAAGCTTTCTTT
TRBJ2-3 . . TRBV6-1 CASSEELFVDTQYF TGTGCCAGCAGTGAAGAACTTTTTGTAGATACGCAGTATTTT
TRBJ2-7 TRBD1 . TRBV5-5 CASSEWDRSLGEQYF TGTGCCAGCAGCGAATGGGACAGGTCACTTGGTGAGCAGTACTTC
TRBJ2-2 TRBD2 . TRBV5-6 CASSLDGRAGTGELFF TGTGCCAGCAGCTTGGATGGGAGGGCCGGCACCGGGGAGCTGTTTTTT